The next 6 T cell receptor beta chains were all read from a single sample in a study of PD-1 blockade in classical Hodgkin lymphoma. Some clones are missing from TCRdb's copy, which holds only in-frame ones; the method was immunoSEQ multiplex PCR. Counted here are 25,000 to 30,000 clones, roughly four fifths occurring once; the ten biggest clones make up roughly 20%. Specified time point: cycle 4 day 1 (C4D1), after more than 5 weeks of nivolumab. Every patient experienced relapse after autologous stem cell transplantation, and brentuximab vedotin exposure varied. Source: peripheral blood mononuclear cells (PBMCs), taken before the fourth cycle of nivolumab. The receptors derive from a human donor with classical Hodgkin lymphoma.

The chain combines TRBV2 with TRBJ2-7; 7 positions agree with TRBD1. With 7 bases clipped from V and 3 bases from J, the junction kept 3 bases outside the gene matches. The germline gives CDR1 SNHLY, CDR2 FYNNEI. The CDR3 contains 12 residues. The CDR3 region is CASIGTVYEQYF. CDR3 nucleotide sequence: TGTGCCAGCATTGGGACAGTCTACGAGCAGTACTTC.

This clone is judged medium-sized. The V and J genes are TRBV11-3 and TRBJ1-1; D possibly corresponds to TRBD1 (5 bases). Germline V CDR1 and CDR2: SGHNT, YENEEA. The CDR3 totals 11 residues. V was pared by 8 bases and J by 5 bases, with 9 bases between. CDR3 amino acids: CASAQGTEAFF. CDR3 nucleotide sequence: TGTGCCAGCGCCCAGGGAACTGAAGCTTTCTTT. The full variable domain, completed using reference TRBV11-3 and TRBJ1-1, is EAGVVQSPRYKIIEKKQPVAFWCNPISGHNTLYWYLQNLGQGPELLIRYENEEAVDDSQLPKDRFSAERLKGVDSTLKIQPAELGDSAVYLCASAQGTEAFFGQGTRLTVV.

The CDR3 nucleotides are TGTGCCAGCCGGGCGGAGACCCAGTACTTC. As protein: CASRAETQYF. The genes are TRBV2 and TRBJ2-5; D unclear. Trimming pared 8 bases from V and 5 bases from J, leaving 6 bases between. The CDR3 consists of 10 residues. Germline-derived CDR1 and CDR2 are SNHLY and FYNNEI.

The chain recombines TRBV6-4 with TRBJ2-3; D gene ambiguous. Looked up from germline, CDR1 is MRHNA and CDR2 is SNTAGT. The V end lost 0 bases, the J end lost 4 bases, and 8 bases lay between the germline ends. CDR3 length: 14 residues. The CDR3 bases are TGTGCCAGCAGTGACTCGAAGGGTGCAGATACGCAGTATTTT. As protein: CASSDSKGADTQYF.

Comment on this clone: This CDR3 is also generated by other DNA sequences in the sample. The chain recombines TRBV19 with TRBJ1-1, with D hard to call. The V end lost 3 bases, the J end lost 1 base, and 6 bases lay between the germline ends. This CDR3 is 13 amino acids long. CDR1 is LNHDA, CDR2 SQIVND, per germline (reference sequence). CDR3 coding DNA: TGTGCCAGTAGTATCGTCAGGAACACTGAAGCTTTCTTT. This sequence encodes CASSIVRNTEAFF.

This clone was detected only a few times. V gene TRBV11-3 combines with J gene TRBJ2-7; D tentatively reads TRBD1 or TRBD2 (5 bases each). V lost 3 bases and J lost 7, with 10 bases in between. This CDR3 has 12 amino acids. Germline V CDR1 and CDR2: SGHNT, YENEEA. CDR3 DNA: TGTGCCAGCAGCTTCACAGGAGGAGAGCAGTACTTC. This encodes CASSFTGGEQYF.